This section outlines one TCR beta chain sequence together with its context. Its antigen is unknown. From approximately 400 ng of RNA, a library with molecular barcoded alpha/delta and beta/gamma adaptors was made. TCRdb re-analysed the reads in MiXCR, keeping a single row per CDR3 protein. The sample holds some 520 distinct CDR3 sequences, about three quarters seen once. This CDR3 region has 13 residues. Trimming removed 5 bases from V and 3 bases from J, with 6 bases in between. The germline gives CDR1 SGHRS, CDR2 YFSETQ. The data were taken from a study of read filtering for tumor transcriptome and immune sequencing. Study context: By R-ISS, stages I, II and III held about 8, 17 and 7 patients.

General study findings and limits: Approximately 79% of IR-seq clonotypes had a single read, yet these held around 3.3% of reads. Compared with RNA-seq, IR-seq gave much higher clonotype depth and reliability.

The source of this sequence is a donor at least 40 years old with multiple myeloma. This table probably holds off-target reads from a library built for another chain. Sequenced: a population of CD138-negative cells sorted from bone marrow. The chain combines TRBV5-1 with TRBJ2-6; D not resolved. CDR3 sequence: CASSYGGANVLTF. The CDR3 nucleotides are TGCGCCAGCAGTTACGGTGGGGCCAACGTCCTGACTTTC.